A single sample gave rise to the 27 T cell receptor beta chains below, sequenced in a study of blood T cells in healthy people across ages. The second PCR ran roughly 6 to 11 cycles with a sample-barcoded 5' primer and J-beta primers. TCRdb independently ran MiXCR on the 5' RACE reads; one entry per CDR3 protein. The sample has fewer than 1.5 million distinct CDR3 sequences; approximately 40% are singletons. Material for sequencing was blood. These TCRs come from a woman aged 18-29 years in good health.

The chain employs TRBV6-5 and TRBJ1-6; D not certain. Germline-derived CDR1 and CDR2 are MNHEY and SVGAGI. CDR3 length: 12 residues. V shed 4 bases and J shed 8 bases, with 6 bases lying between them. Here the CDR3 DNA reads TGTGCCAGCAGTTCTTGGGATTCACCCCTCCACTTT. It translates to CASSSWDSPLHF.

The rearrangement links TRBV11-2 to TRBJ1-2, with D tentatively TRBD1 (5 bases). The CDR3 is 13 amino acids. With 6 bases removed from V and 4 bases from J, the gap between germline ends came to 12 bases. Germline V gene data show CDR1 as SGHAT and CDR2 as FQNNGV. The CDR3 is CASRTTGIYGYTF. In DNA form, the CDR3 reads TGTGCCAGCAGGACCACAGGAATCTATGGCTACACCTTC.

The chain joins TRBV5-1 to TRBJ1-1; 7 positions agree with TRBD1. The CDR3 totals 15 residues. The trim removed 4 bases at V and 5 bases at J, leaving 11 bases unmatched. Germline CDR1 reads SGHRS; CDR2 reads YFSETQ. DNA of the CDR3: TGCGCCAGCAGCGCCGACAGGGTCGGGGCGACTGAAGCTTTCTTT. It yields the protein CASSADRVGATEAFF.

The rearrangement links TRBV12-3 or TRBV12-4 to TRBJ1-5; D call uncertain. V dropped 6 bases and J dropped 4 bases, with 10 bases sitting between them. The CDR3 has 13 amino acids. Here the CDR3 reads CASSPWLNQPQHF. The CDR3 bases are TGTGCCAGCAGCCCGTGGCTGAATCAGCCCCAGCATTTT.

The gene calls are TRBV9 and TRBJ2-1, with 8 bases fitting TRBD1. V shed 7 bases and J 0 bases; nucleotides not matched to a gene: 9. The CDR3 is 16 residues long. Per the germline V gene, CDR1 is SGDLS and CDR2 is YYNGEE. Written as DNA, the CDR3 is TGTGCCAGCGGACCACAGGGGGTATCCTCCTACAATGAGCAGTTCTTC. Translation: CASGPQGVSSYNEQFF.

The rearrangement uses TRBV28 and TRBJ2-1; TRBD2 matches 12 bases. CDR3 length equals 20 residues. Germline V gene sequence: CDR1 MDHEN, CDR2 SYDVKM. V was pared by 6 bases and J by 4 bases, with 19 bases of the junction left unmatched. CDR3 DNA: TGTGCCAGCAGCACTTCAGGGCTAGCGGGGGGGCAAGCGCCGTACAATGAGCAGTTCTTC. Translating gives CASSTSGLAGGQAPYNEQFF.

The chain recombines TRBV2 with TRBJ2-3, with 8 nucleotides matching TRBD2. CDR1 and CDR2 from the germline V gene are SNHLY and FYNNEI. V lost 8 bases, J lost 6 bases, and 13 bases stayed unmatched. The CDR3 runs to 15 residues. The CDR3 loop is CASPSGVAGSDTQYF. In nucleotides, the CDR3 is TGTGCCAGCCCCTCCGGGGTAGCGGGATCTGATACGCAGTATTTT.

The chain is built from TRBV28 and TRBJ1-2; D gene ambiguous. The CDR3 runs to 12 residues. With 7 bases removed from V and 4 bases from J, the gap between germline ends came to 10 bases. CDR1 and CDR2 from the germline V gene are MDHEN and SYDVKM. The CDR3, as DNA: TGTGCCAGCATCTCGGGCGGCTATGGCTACACCTTC. Translation: CASISGGYGYTF.

This clonotype was observed many times. The rearrangement uses TRBV29-1 and TRBJ2-3; D could derive from TRBD1 or TRBD2 (5 bases each). Germline-derived CDR1 and CDR2 are SQVTM and ANQGSEA. Trimming took off 7 bases at V and 6 bases at J, with 14 bases between the two ends. The CDR3 totals 12 residues. CDR3: CSDRGSADTQYF. DNA of the CDR3: TGCAGCGACCGGGGCTCGGCCGATACGCAGTATTTT.

This clonotype was detected only a few times. This chain links TRBV15 with TRBJ1-5; D is unclear. The CDR3 totals 14 residues. V gave up 7 bases and J gave up 3 bases, with 13 bases separating them. The germline gives CDR1 LNHNV, CDR2 YYDKDF (reference sequence). The CDR3 region is CATNTAISNQPQHF. The CDR3 DNA is TGTGCCACCAACACAGCGATCTCCAATCAGCCCCAGCATTTT.

The chain carries TRBV28 and TRBJ2-7; D remains unclear. V lost 7 bases, J lost 3 bases, and 7 bases lay in between. This CDR3 is 11 amino acids long. From germline, CDR1 is MDHEN and CDR2 SYDVKM. CDR3 residues: CASTTIYEQYF. For the CDR3, the DNA is TGTGCCAGCACGACGATCTACGAGCAGTACTTC. The whole variable domain, filled in from reference TRBV28 and TRBJ2-7, reads DVKVTQSSRYLVKRTGEKVFLECVQDMDHENMFWYRQDPGLGLRLIYFSYDVKMKEKGDIPEGYSVSREKKERFSLILESASTNQTSMYLCASTTIYEQYFGPGTRLTVT.

This clonotype occurred a few times. The chain employs TRBV7-2 and TRBJ1-5; 8 positions match TRBD1. Germline trimming cut 4 bases from V and 6 bases from J; bases unmatched to any gene: 5. This CDR3 contains 14 residues. In germline, CDR1 is SGHTA, CDR2 FQGNSA. CDR3 sequence (DNA): TGTGCCAGCAGCTCGAGACAGGGGCCTCAGCCCCAGCATTTT. Encoded protein: CASSSRQGPQPQHF.

This chain links TRBV25-1 with TRBJ1-2; no clear D. Germline CDR1 MGHDK, CDR2 SYGVNS. V shed 1 base and J shed 8 bases, with 17 bases lying between them. This CDR3 has 15 amino acids. The CDR3 loop reads CASSELEWFSSGYTF. CDR3 sequence (DNA): TGTGCCAGCAGTGAATTGGAGTGGTTTTCTTCGGGCTACACCTTC.

V is TRBV5-5 and J is TRBJ2-3; TRBD2 aligns across 15 bases. CDR1 is SGHKS and CDR2 is YYEKEE in the germline V gene (reference sequence). The V segment lost 4 bases and the J segment 0 bases; nucleotides outside the gene matches: 6. The CDR3 consists of 18 residues. CDR3 in amino acids: CASSGGTSGRRSTDTQYF. The DNA of the CDR3 is TGTGCCAGCAGCGGCGGGACTAGCGGGAGGAGGAGCACAGATACGCAGTATTTT.

This clonotype occurred a few times. This chain connects TRBV5-1 to TRBJ1-4; D is undetermined. Germline CDR1 is SGHRS and CDR2 is YFSETQ. Trimming left V 2 bases short and J 5 bases short, with 13 bases between. The CDR3 covers 15 residues. CDR3 in amino acids: CASSFSGSSNEKLFF. DNA of the CDR3: TGCGCCAGCAGCTTCTCCGGGTCAAGCAATGAAAAACTGTTTTTT.

This chain links TRBV5-4 with TRBJ2-3; TRBD2 matches 14 bases. Germline lookup yields CDR1 SGHNT and CDR2 YYREEE (reference sequence). V lost 5 bases to trimming and J lost 3 bases; unmatched junction nucleotides: 8. The CDR3 consists of 17 residues. CDR3 DNA: TGTGCCAGCAGACCTCCTGGGACTAGCGGGAGTACAGATACGCAGTATTTT. It yields the protein CASRPPGTSGSTDTQYF. Supplemented by reference TRBV5-4 and TRBJ2-3, the full variable domain reads ETGVTQSPTHLIKTRGQQVTLRCSSQSGHNTVSWYQQALGQGPQFIFQYYREEENGRGNFPPRFSGLQFPNYSSELNVNALELDDSALYLCASRPPGTSGSTDTQYFGPGTRLTVL.

J is TRBJ2-7 and V is TRBV4-2, with D perhaps matching TRBD1 (7 bases). CDR3 size: 17 residues. The V end was cut by 0 bases, the J end by 7 bases, with 22 bases between. Germline CDR1 LGHNA, CDR2 YNFKEQ. The CDR3 region is CASSQDMQGGSLGEQYF. The CDR3 coding sequence is TGTGCCAGCAGCCAAGATATGCAGGGGGGTTCCCTTGGTGAGCAGTACTTC.

This clonotype was seen only a few times. This chain links TRBV20-1 with TRBJ2-1; TRBD2 matches 12 bases. Trimming took 3 bases from V and 4 from J; bases not matched to a gene: 7. The CDR3 has 16 amino acids. Germline CDR1 DFQATT, CDR2 SNEGSKA (reference sequence). The CDR3 is CSASRLAGVGYNEQFF. The CDR3 DNA reads as TGCAGTGCTAGTAGACTAGCGGGAGTCGGGTACAATGAGCAGTTCTTC.

This clonotype has at least ten counts. The genes are TRBV4-2 and TRBJ2-1, with TRBD2 as a possible D gene (6 bases). V lost 4 bases and J 4 bases, leaving 14 bases between the germline ends. The CDR3 length is 15 residues. Germline loops: CDR1 LGHNA, CDR2 YNFKEQ. In nucleotides, the CDR3 is TGTGCCAGCAGCCCGTCGGACTATACGTACAATGAGCAGTTCTTC. Protein product: CASSPSDYTYNEQFF.

A few counts support this clonotype. V gene TRBV6-4 combines with J gene TRBJ1-2; no clear D gene. Trimming removed 6 bases at V and 7 bases at J, with 18 bases between. This CDR3 region has 14 residues. Germline V gene data show CDR1 as MRHNA and CDR2 as SNTAGT. The CDR3 DNA sequence: TGTGCCAGCAGCGTAGACGGTGAAAGTAGTGGCTACACCTTC. Protein sequence: CASSVDGESSGYTF.

The chain combines TRBV7-9 with TRBJ2-1, with D perhaps TRBD1 or TRBD2 (7 bases each). Looked up from germline, CDR1 is SEHNR and CDR2 is FQNEAQ (reference sequence). The CDR3 length is 15 residues. V was pared by 6 bases and J by 8 bases, with 20 bases between. This CDR3 reads CASSQGAAGGDEQFF. The CDR3 DNA sequence: TGTGCCAGCAGTCAGGGAGCGGCAGGGGGGGATGAGCAGTTCTTC.

This rearrangement joins TRBV24-1 to TRBJ2-1, with 11 nucleotides matching TRBD1. The trim removed 0 bases at V and 8 bases at J, leaving 5 bases unmatched. CDR1 and CDR2 from the germline V gene are KGHDR and SFDVKD. CDR3 length equals 16 residues. The CDR3 DNA reads TGTGCCACCAGTGATTTGGGCCTGGGACAGGGGGATGAGCAGTTCTTC. This sequence encodes CATSDLGLGQGDEQFF.

The V call is TRBV7-8, the J call TRBJ1-1, with a possible D match to TRBD1 (6 bases). This CDR3 has 17 residues. Germline CDR1 is SGHVS and CDR2 is FQNEAQ. V gave up 8 bases and J gave up 0 bases, with 22 bases separating them. The CDR3 sequence is CASFGRGRAGMNTEAFF. In DNA form, the CDR3 reads TGTGCCAGCTTCGGACGGGGGCGGGCAGGGATGAACACTGAAGCTTTCTTT.

This sequence joins TRBV27 and TRBJ2-1; D not certain. The CDR3 has 11 amino acids. V dropped 5 bases and J dropped 10 bases, with 9 bases sitting between them. Germline CDR1 MNHEY, CDR2 SMNVEV (reference sequence). The CDR3 spells CASSQHYEQFF. For the CDR3, the DNA is TGTGCCAGCAGTCAACACTACGAGCAGTTCTTC.

In DNA form, the CDR3 reads TGTGCCAGCAGCCAAGGGCTAGTTGGCGAGACCCAGTACTTC. Its translation is CASSQGLVGETQYF. This sequence joins TRBV4-2 and TRBJ2-5; D unclear. Per the germline V gene, CDR1 is LGHNA and CDR2 is YNFKEQ. The CDR3 runs 14 residues. Trimming left V 1 base short and J 5 bases short, with 11 bases between.

This clonotype came up a few times. In nucleotides, the CDR3 is TGTGCCAGCAGTGAGGGTTTCTCTGGGGCCAACGTCCTGACTTTC. It translates to CASSEGFSGANVLTF. The chain joins TRBV27 to TRBJ2-6, with D maybe TRBD2 (5 bases). The CDR3 runs 15 residues. Germline V gives CDR1 MNHEY, CDR2 SMNVEV (reference sequence). V lost 5 bases and J 0 bases, leaving 8 bases between the germline ends.

The genes are TRBV4-1 and TRBJ1-1; TRBD1 might be the D (6 bases). Germline V gives CDR1 MGHRA, CDR2 YSYEKL. This CDR3 region has 15 residues. V was shortened by 1 base and J by 4 bases, with 13 bases between the two germline ends. The CDR3 region has the DNA TGCGCCAGCAGCCAAGGGGGCCAGGGGATCACTGAAGCTTTCTTT. Translating gives CASSQGGQGITEAFF.